Described below is a single T cell receptor beta chain sequence and its context. Its antigen is unidentified. The data stem from a study of vaccination and CD4 T cells after COVID-19. Across the whole study: Between diagnosis and the drawing of post-COVID samples lay a median roughly 91 days (range 35 to 161).

Specified treatment: approximately nine-day PBMC culture with coronavirus spike peptide pools or control peptides (ViraFEST assay). Having spent 10 days in culture, CD4+ T cells were then isolated by negative selection. J lost 4 bases, V lost 8 bases, and 7 bases had no gene match. CDR1 is LNHDA and CDR2 is SQIVND in the germline V gene (reference sequence). The CDR3 sequence is 13 residues long. Sequenced with the Oncomine TCR Beta short-read assay was DNA taken from cultured CD4+ T cells. Genomic DNA was drawn out of CD4+ T cells grown in culture. TCRdb ran MiXCR on the PCR reads and lists one entry per CDR3 protein. This table has just over 15,000 distinct CDR3 sequences, approximately 53% appearing once. Study conclusions and caveats: Convalescent patients gained a median 86.3% of their reactive clones only post-vaccination.

This chain connects TRBV19 to TRBJ1-2; 7 nucleotides align to TRBD1. The sequence was obtained from a human donor who had recovered from COVID-19. Sequencing was done on a sample of CD4+ T cells from blood, cultured in vitro. The CDR3 here is CASGAWDSYGYTF. DNA of the CDR3: TGTGCCAGTGGGGCTTGGGACAGCTATGGCTACACCTTC.